These 8 T cell receptor beta chains share one sample of origin, sequenced in a study of vaccination and CD4 T cells after COVID-19. A single record per CDR3 protein comes from TCRdb applying MiXCR to the PCR reads. This sample has about 36,000 distinct CDR3 sequences, with 36% found just once. Time point noted: late sampling 161 to 241 days after vaccination in a few convalescent patients. The sequencing here drew on CD4+ T cells from blood, taken about 7 months after SARS-CoV-2 vaccination. These receptors all come from a human donor who had recovered from COVID-19.

The genes are TRBV24-1 and TRBJ2-1; maybe TRBD1 (8 bases). There are 17 residues in the CDR3. Trimming took 5 bases from V and 6 from J, leaving 22 bases between them. CDR1 KGHDR and CDR2 SFDVKD come from the germline V gene. The CDR3 here is CATSAASGQGGFNEQFF. CDR3 DNA: TGTGCCACCAGTGCCGCGAGTGGACAGGGAGGGTTCAATGAGCAGTTCTTC.

The chain couples TRBV19 to TRBJ1-5, with D hard to call. This CDR3 spans 13 amino acids. Germline V CDR1 and CDR2: LNHDA, SQIVND (reference sequence). Trimming pared 3 bases from V and 4 bases from J, leaving 7 bases between. The CDR3 DNA reads TGTGCCAGTAGTATTGCGGGGAATCAGCCCCAGCATTTT. Protein: CASSIAGNQPQHF.

The sample holds a few counts of this clonotype. The chain is built from TRBV7-9 and TRBJ1-6, with a possible D match to TRBD1 (5 bases). The V end was cut by 3 bases, the J end by 8 bases, with 17 bases between. The CDR3 loop spans 16 amino acids. From germline, CDR1 is SEHNR and CDR2 FQNEAQ (reference sequence). Here the CDR3 reads CASSLDSGRVDSPLHF. In nucleotides, the CDR3 is TGTGCCAGCAGCTTGGATTCAGGGAGAGTAGATTCACCCCTCCACTTT.

The chain recombines TRBV18 with TRBJ1-1; D is possibly TRBD1 (6 bases). This CDR3 is built from 11 residues. Germline-derived CDR1 and CDR2 are KGHSH and LQKENI. V lost 4 bases and J 14 bases, leaving 14 bases between the germline ends. CDR3 sequence: CASSLGGEAFF. The CDR3 region has the DNA TGTGCCAGCTCACTGGGGGGCGAGGCCTTCTTT.

The CDR3, as DNA: TGTGCCAGTAGTACCTCCGGGGCGGGAGCCGACTACAATGAGCAGTTCTTC. Protein sequence: CASSTSGAGADYNEQFF. This sequence joins TRBV19 and TRBJ2-1, with 7 bases fitting TRBD2. J was trimmed by 3 bases and V by 4 bases; bases with no gene match: 12. Germline V gene lookup returns CDR1 LNHDA and CDR2 SQIVND (reference sequence). This CDR3 contains 17 residues.

This chain joins TRBV7-8 and TRBJ2-7; 8 positions agree with TRBD1. In germline, CDR1 is SGHVS, CDR2 FQNEAQ. There are 13 residues in the CDR3. V dropped 7 bases and J dropped 2; count of bases not matched to a gene: 4. The CDR3 spells CASMSQGAYEQYF. The CDR3 coding sequence is TGTGCCAGCATGTCACAGGGGGCCTACGAGCAGTACTTC.

V and J are TRBV18 and TRBJ1-5; D might be TRBD1 (6 bases). The CDR3 length is 14 residues. V was shortened by 2 bases and J by 6 bases, with 11 bases between the two germline ends. Germline assignment: CDR1 KGHSH and CDR2 LQKENI. CDR3 nucleotide sequence: TGTGCCAGCTCACCATCGAGGGGGAGTCAGCCCCAGCATTTT. This codes for CASSPSRGSQPQHF.

This clonotype was seen a few times. The V and J genes are TRBV7-8 and TRBJ2-5, with D unresolved. Trimming left V 1 base short and J 2 bases short, with 8 bases between. Germline lookup yields CDR1 SGHVS and CDR2 FQNEAQ. This CDR3 region has 14 residues. CDR3 sequence reads: CASSLVTRQETQYF. The CDR3 DNA follows: TGTGCCAGCAGCTTAGTAACGCGACAAGAGACCCAGTACTTC.